This T cell receptor (beta chain) originates from a study of response to subunit inactivated influenza vaccine. Regarding the study as a whole: It was suggested by the authors that few new T cells are recruited by each seasonal influenza vaccination.

The CDR3 runs to 14 residues. V shed 3 bases and J shed 1 base, with 10 bases lying between them. Germline assignment: CDR1 SGHDT and CDR2 YYEEEE. TCRdb reprocessed the RT-PCR reads with MiXCR, giving one entry per CDR3 protein. This table has 650,000 to 700,000 distinct CDR3 sequences, around 14% appearing once. This clonotype was detected only a few times. What it binds is not known. The receptor's source is a man aged 50 or older who received an inactivated influenza vaccine. V is TRBV5-6 and J is TRBJ1-1; TRBD1 might be the D (6 bases). The sample in question was PBMCs from blood, obtained 11 to 12 days after vaccination. The CDR3 nucleotides read TGTGCCAGCAGCTGGATACAGGGGAACACTGAAGCTTTCTTT. It encodes CASSWIQGNTEAFF.